The 11 T cell receptor beta chains given below trace back to one sample, sequenced in a study of shared clonotypes between healthy human individuals. Assay used: immunoSEQ multiplex PCR; TCRdb lists only in-frame clones, some missing. Seen here are some 470,000 clones, around 80% observed once, and the top ten hold approximately 13%. Sequenced input: PBMCs. The receptors were gathered from a woman aged 40 to 50 in good health. Some clones in this sample may be carry-over from other donors' samples.

The CDR3 nucleotides are TGTGCCAGCAGCTTACTAGCGGGAGATTGGAACGAGCAGTACTTC. Translated: CASSLLAGDWNEQYF. This chain uses TRBV7-6 with TRBJ2-7; 10 bases match TRBD2. Trimming at V came to 2 bases and at J to 5 bases, leaving 6 bases not matched to a gene. This CDR3 contains 15 residues. The V gene's germline CDR1 is SGHVS and CDR2 FNYEAQ.

The chain employs TRBV30 and TRBJ2-1; D is undetermined. Trimming pared 3 bases from V and 4 bases from J, leaving 4 bases between. Germline CDR1 GTSNPN, CDR2 SVGIG (reference sequence). This CDR3 comprises 11 residues. Written as DNA, the CDR3 is TGTGCCTGGAGAGATTACAATGAGCAGTTCTTC. This translates into CAWRDYNEQFF. The entire variable domain, with the rest obtained from reference TRBV30 and TRBJ2-1, is as follows: SQTIHQWPATLVQPVGSPLSLECTVEGTSNPNLYWYRQAAGRGLQLLFYSVGIGQISSEVPQNLSASRPQDRQFILSSKKLLLSDSGFYLCAWRDYNEQFFGPGTRLTVL.

The rearrangement links TRBV27 to TRBJ2-1, with D unresolved. The CDR3 length is 13 residues. The germline V and J ends were trimmed by 3 bases and 9 bases, with 12 bases remaining between them. The germline V gene encodes CDR1 MNHEY and CDR2 SMNVEV (reference sequence). The CDR3, as DNA: TGTGCCAGCAGTTTCCCCTTGACCGGTGAGCAGTTCTTC. Its translation is CASSFPLTGEQFF.

Concerning this clone: With a far larger clone one base away, a read error is the likely cause. The sample contains more than one DNA sequence encoding this CDR3. This chain links TRBV30 with TRBJ2-6, with D unclear. The V end lost 0 bases, the J end lost 3 bases, and 3 bases lay between the germline ends. Germline assignment: CDR1 GTSNPN and CDR2 SVGIG (reference sequence). CDR3 size: 13 residues. Here the CDR3 reads CAWSVGGANVLTF. The DNA of the CDR3 is TGTGCCTGGAGTGTAGGTGGGGCCAACGTCCTGACTTTC.

V is TRBV27 and J is TRBJ2-5; 7 nucleotides align to TRBD2. Trimming took 2 bases from V and 3 from J; bases not matched to a gene: 6. Germline V gene lookup returns CDR1 MNHEY and CDR2 SMNVEV (reference sequence). This CDR3 has 15 amino acids. The CDR3 loop is CASSLNSAGEETQYF. CDR3 DNA: TGTGCCAGCAGTTTAAATTCTGCGGGAGAAGAGACCCAGTACTTC.

CDR3 nucleotide sequence: TGTGCCAGCAGCTTAGCGGGCTTGGCCGAGCAGTACTTC. Encoded protein: CASSLAGLAEQYF. J is TRBJ2-7 and V is TRBV7-9; D gene unclear. Trimming cost V 0 bases and J 6 bases, with 9 bases left between them. CDR3 length: 13 amino acids. The germline V gene has CDR1 SEHNR and CDR2 FQNEAQ (reference sequence).

The chain couples TRBV5-1 to TRBJ2-3; D is uncertain. The CDR3 is made up of 12 amino acids. V lost 0 bases and J lost 4, with 3 bases in between. The germline CDR1 and CDR2 sequences are SGHRS and YFSETQ. The CDR3 is CASSLGADTQYF. The CDR3 DNA reads TGCGCCAGCAGCTTGGGTGCAGATACGCAGTATTTT.

This clone was detected only once. In this CDR3 the conserved last residue, phenylalanine or tryptophan, is missing, so a read error is likely. The chain has TRBV28 and TRBJ1-2, with TRBD1 matching 8 bases. This CDR3 is built from 13 residues. The germline V gene has CDR1 MDHEN and CDR2 SYDVKM. The CDR3 loop reads CASTRQGSGGYTL. As DNA, the CDR3 is TGTGCAAGCACGAGACAGGGGAGTGGTGGCTACACCCTC.

The chain has TRBV7-2 and TRBJ1-3; no firm D call. V lost 4 bases and J 2 bases, leaving 12 bases between the germline ends. The CDR3 is 15 amino acids. Germline V gene sequence: CDR1 SGHTA, CDR2 FQGNSA. The CDR3 region is CASSSSLRAGNTIYF. For the CDR3, the DNA is TGTGCCAGCAGCTCCTCCCTACGGGCTGGAAACACCATATATTTT.

The chain carries TRBV11-2 and TRBJ1-2; D not resolved. Trimming cost V 5 bases and J 4 bases, with 17 bases left between them. Germline CDR1 is SGHAT and CDR2 is FQNNGV. This CDR3 has 15 amino acids. CDR3 protein: CASSPRAGSGYGYTF. In nucleotides, the CDR3 is TGTGCCAGCAGCCCCCGGGCAGGAAGCGGCTATGGCTACACCTTC.

The chain recombines TRBV9 with TRBJ2-3, with 7 bases identical to TRBD1. V was clipped by 5 bases and J by 3 bases; unmatched bases: 3. Germline V lookup: CDR1 SGDLS, CDR2 YYNGEE. CDR3 length: 13 amino acids. The CDR3 nucleotides read TGTGCCAGCAGGGACAGGATTACAGATACGCAGTATTTT. Translation gives CASRDRITDTQYF. Full variable domain (outside the CDR3, taken from reference TRBV9 and TRBJ2-3): DSGVTQTPKHLITATGQRVTLRCSPRSGDLSVYWYQQSLDQGLQFLIQYYNGEERAKGNILERFSAQQFPDLHSELNLSSLELGDSALYFCASRDRITDTQYFGPGTRLTVL.